This T cell receptor beta chain was recovered during a study of cytomegalovirus exposure and HLA in healthy donors. CDR3 length: 13 amino acids. Per the germline V gene, CDR1 is MNHEY and CDR2 is SMNVEV (reference sequence). This clone has a single count. Its antigen is as yet unknown. Unrecorded immune exposure was likely among donors, who were nominally healthy when sampled. General study points: In a later analysis, compared with equally common non-associated chains, HLA-associated beta chains were more expanded. Differences between HLA loci emerged in a later analysis of TCR association rates, with DRB1 most and HLA-C fewest. Near-uniform donor sequencing depth was presumed by presence/absence analyses.

PCR used 60 Vbeta primers and 13 Jbeta primers. The assay was immunoSEQ multiplex PCR, and TCRdb's table has in-frame clones only and misses some. In the table there are some 140,000 clones, almost 80% of which are singletons. The chain employs TRBV27 and TRBJ2-5; a weak D match, TRBD2 (5 bases). The DNA end lines up better with TRBJ2-7; the J call may be wrong. The receptor was isolated from a man between 18 and 29 years old in good health and CMV-seronegative. The sequenced sample was PBMCs. CDR3 amino acids: CASRQADTYEQYF. In DNA form, the CDR3 reads TGTGCCAGCAGGCAAGCGGATACCTACGAGCAGTACTTC.